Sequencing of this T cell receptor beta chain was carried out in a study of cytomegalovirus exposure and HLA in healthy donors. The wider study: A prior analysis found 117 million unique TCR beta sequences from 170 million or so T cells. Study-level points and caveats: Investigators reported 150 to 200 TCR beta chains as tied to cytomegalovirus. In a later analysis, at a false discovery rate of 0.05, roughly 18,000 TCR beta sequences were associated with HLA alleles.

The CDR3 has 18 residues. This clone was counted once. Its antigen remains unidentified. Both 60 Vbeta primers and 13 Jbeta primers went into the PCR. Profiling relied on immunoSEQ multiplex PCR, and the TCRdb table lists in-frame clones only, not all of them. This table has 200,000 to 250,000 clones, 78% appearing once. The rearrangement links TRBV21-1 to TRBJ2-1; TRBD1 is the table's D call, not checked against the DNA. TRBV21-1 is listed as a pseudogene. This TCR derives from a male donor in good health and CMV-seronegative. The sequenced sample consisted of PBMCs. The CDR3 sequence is CASSKKTSGTVTYNEQFF. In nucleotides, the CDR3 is TGTGCCAGCAGCAAAAAAACGTCCGGGACAGTCACCTACAATGAGCAGTTCTTC.